The 28 T cell receptor beta chains below come from one sample, sequenced in a study of long-term antiretroviral therapy in people with HIV. At survey level, the immunoSEQ assay was run in its v3.0 version. Only in-frame clones appear in the TCRdb table, and some are missing; sequencing was by immunoSEQ multiplex PCR. The profile shows some 22,000 clones, 79% of them singletons. Source: unsorted PBMCs, taken 4.1 years after starting antiretroviral therapy. The receptors come from a woman in her forties with HIV.

CDR3: CASSLGGPSTDTQYF. For the CDR3, the DNA is TGTGCCAGCAGCTTGGGGGGGCCTAGCACAGATACGCAGTATTTT. The chain uses TRBV5-6 and TRBJ2-3, with D tentatively TRBD1 (6 bases). The CDR3 spans 15 residues. From germline, CDR1 is SGHDT and CDR2 YYEEEE. With 0 bases removed from V and 0 bases from J, the gap between germline ends came to 8 bases.

V usage is TRBV29-1 and J usage is TRBJ1-1; D is unclear. Germline V gene data show CDR1 as SQVTM and CDR2 as ANQGSEA. The CDR3 is made up of 11 amino acids. Trimming stripped 6 bases from V and 8 bases from J, with 13 bases between. The CDR3 reads CSVFVQPEAFF. CDR3 coding DNA: TGCAGCGTGTTTGTACAGCCCGAAGCTTTCTTT. Together with reference TRBV29-1 and TRBJ1-1, the CDR3 gives the full variable domain: SAVISQKPSRDICQRGTSLTIQCQVDSQVTMMFWYRQQPGQSLTLIATANQGSEATYESGFVIDKFPISRPNLTFSTLTVSNMSPEDSSIYLCSVFVQPEAFFGQGTRLTVV.

In its sample, this clone was seen a few times. V and J are TRBV7-2 and TRBJ1-3; D unclear. Per germline, CDR1 SGHTA and CDR2 FQGNSA. This CDR3 is built from 12 residues. Trimming left V 1 base short and J 3 bases short, with 1 base between. In DNA, the CDR3 is TGTGCCAGCAGCTTAGGTGGAAACACCATATATTTT. As protein: CASSLGGNTIYF.

The chain joins TRBV19 to TRBJ2-4; weak D call: TRBD1 (6 bases). Trimming took 6 bases from V and 4 from J, leaving 19 bases between them. The germline CDR1 and CDR2 sequences are LNHDA and SQIVND (reference sequence). The CDR3 has 16 residues. CDR3 region: CASSPVSGQLKNIQYF. DNA of the CDR3: TGTGCCAGTAGCCCCGTTTCCGGACAGTTGAAAAACATTCAGTACTTC. The full variable domain, with the rest looked up from reference TRBV19 and TRBJ2-4, is DGGITQSPKYLFRKEGQNVTLSCEQNLNHDAMYWYRQDPGQGLRLIYYSQIVNDFQKGDIAEGYSVSREKKESFPLTVTSAQKNPTAFYLCASSPVSGQLKNIQYFGAGTRLSVL.

The V and J genes are TRBV18 and TRBJ2-2; perhaps TRBD1 as D (6 bases). V was shortened by 3 bases and J by 2 bases, with 16 bases between the two germline ends. The CDR3 is 17 residues long. The V gene's germline CDR1 is KGHSH and CDR2 LQKENI. The CDR3 here is CASSPSRQVTNTGELFF. CDR3 nucleotides: TGTGCCAGCTCACCCAGCCGACAGGTGACTAACACCGGGGAGCTGTTTTTT.

The chain joins TRBV21-1 to TRBJ1-1; the D call of TRBD1 is as the table states it, not checked on the DNA. TRBV21-1 is marked as a pseudogene. The length of the CDR3 is 14 residues. As DNA, the CDR3 is TGTGCCAGCAGCTCTCAGACAGGGGGCACTGAAGCTTTCTTT. It is translated as CASSSQTGGTEAFF.

This clone was detected only once. V gene TRBV23-1 combines with J gene TRBJ1-1, with 8 nucleotides matching TRBD1. TRBV23-1 is recorded as an ORF, its role being uncertain. This CDR3 spans 14 amino acids. After removal of 7 bases from V and 6 bases from J, the junction contained 10 bases not matched to a gene. CDR3 nucleotide sequence: TGCGCCAGCACACCATTTGACAGGGGAGCTGAAGCTTTCTTT. As protein: CASTPFDRGAEAFF.

The gene calls are TRBV7-2 and TRBJ1-5; D uncertain. Trimming removed 6 bases at V and 7 bases at J, with 22 bases between. CDR3 length equals 16 residues. The germline V gene encodes CDR1 SGHTA and CDR2 FQGNSA. In DNA form, the CDR3 reads TGTGCCAGCAGTCCAGTAGGGCTCGGGTCGAAGCAGCCCCAGCATTTT. Its protein is CASSPVGLGSKQPQHF.

In DNA, the CDR3 is TGTGCCAGCAGCCCCTTGGGCAGGGTAAACTATGGCTACACCTTC. As protein: CASSPLGRVNYGYTF. V is TRBV27 and J is TRBJ1-2; weak D call: TRBD1 (5 bases). The V gene's germline CDR1 is MNHEY and CDR2 SMNVEV (reference sequence). Deletions cut 6 bases from V and 2 bases from J, with 16 bases between. The CDR3 has 15 residues.

For the CDR3, the DNA is TGTGCCAGCAGTTACTCGGACAGGGGAACCTACGAGCAGTACTTC. It specifies CASSYSDRGTYEQYF. V usage is TRBV6-5 and J usage is TRBJ2-7, with 9 bases aligning to TRBD1. The J segment lost 2 bases and the V segment lost 0 bases, leaving 2 bases of the junction unmatched. Germline V gives CDR1 MNHEY, CDR2 SVGAGI. The CDR3 contains 15 residues.

The rearrangement uses TRBV29-1 and TRBJ1-2, with TRBD1 matching 7 bases. Germline V lookup: CDR1 SQVTM, CDR2 ANQGSEA. The V segment lost 5 bases and the J segment 2 bases; nucleotides outside the gene matches: 5. The CDR3 has 13 amino acids. CDR3 bases: TGCAGCGTTAACAGGGGATTAAACTATGGCTACACCTTC. It codes for CSVNRGLNYGYTF.

The CDR3 DNA follows: TGTGCCAGTAGTATAGGGCGGGAAGAGACCCAGTACTTC. Its translation is CASSIGREETQYF. The J gene is TRBJ2-5, the V gene TRBV19; possible D gene TRBD2, 5 bases. The germline V gene encodes CDR1 LNHDA and CDR2 SQIVND (reference sequence). The CDR3 is 13 residues long. V dropped 1 base and J dropped 3 bases, with 6 bases sitting between them.

V is TRBV7-2 and J is TRBJ1-2; 8 bases map to TRBD1. Germline V gene sequence: CDR1 SGHTA, CDR2 FQGNSA. Trimming took 5 bases from V and 3 from J; bases not matched to a gene: 5. The CDR3 covers 14 residues. The CDR3: CASSPDRGDYGYTF. CDR3 sequence (DNA): TGTGCCAGCAGCCCCGACAGGGGAGACTATGGCTACACCTTC.

This chain joins TRBV30 and TRBJ2-4, with D maybe TRBD1 (7 bases). CDR3 length: 13 amino acids. Trimming took off 2 bases at V and 8 bases at J, with 13 bases between the two ends. In germline, CDR1 is GTSNPN, CDR2 SVGIG (reference sequence). In DNA form, the CDR3 reads TGTGCCTGGAGTTTGAGCAGGGGGGACATTCAGTACTTC. It specifies CAWSLSRGDIQYF.

The chain employs TRBV6-6 and TRBJ2-2; D remains unclear. V gave up 2 bases and J gave up 8 bases, with 3 bases separating them. Germline assignment: CDR1 MNHNY and CDR2 SVGAGI (reference sequence). The CDR3 covers 11 residues. The CDR3 sequence: CASSYLGELFF. CDR3 nucleotides: TGTGCCAGCAGTTACCTGGGGGAGCTGTTTTTT.

DNA for the CDR3: TGTGCCAGCAGGAAGGGGGTCCTAGCTAACTATGGCTACACCTTC. This codes for CASRKGVLANYGYTF. The V and J genes are TRBV2 and TRBJ1-2; possibly TRBD1 for D (6 bases). Per the germline V gene, CDR1 is SNHLY and CDR2 is FYNNEI. Trimming stripped 6 bases from V and 0 bases from J, with 14 bases between. The length of the CDR3 is 15 residues.

The chain uses TRBV19 and TRBJ2-2, with D possibly called TRBD1 or TRBD2 (5 bases each). V dropped 7 bases and J dropped 6 bases, with 9 bases sitting between them. The CDR3 runs 12 residues. CDR1 and CDR2 from the germline V gene are LNHDA and SQIVND (reference sequence). The CDR3, as DNA: TGTGCCAGTACAAGGGGAGCCGGGGAGCTGTTTTTT. Translated, it gives CASTRGAGELFF.

The chain links TRBV5-1 to TRBJ2-6; D may correspond to TRBD1 or TRBD2 (5 bases each). Germline-derived CDR1 and CDR2 are SGHRS and YFSETQ. The CDR3 has 15 residues. V lost 0 bases and J 4 bases, leaving 8 bases between the germline ends. The CDR3 sequence is CASSLGGSGANVLTF. The CDR3 DNA reads TGCGCCAGCAGCTTGGGGGGGTCCGGGGCCAACGTCCTGACTTTC.

This clone was picked up one time. The chain combines TRBV19 with TRBJ1-5; D uncertain. The CDR3 covers 15 residues. Germline V gene sequence: CDR1 LNHDA, CDR2 SQIVND (reference sequence). The ends were cut back, 3 bases at V and 0 bases at J, with 9 bases in the middle. The CDR3 is CASSIFGVSNQPQHF. CDR3 nucleotides: TGTGCCAGTAGTATCTTCGGGGTTAGCAATCAGCCCCAGCATTTT.

The chain is built from TRBV7-2 and TRBJ2-3, with TRBD2 identical over 7 bases. Trimming removed 0 bases from V and 6 bases from J; junction bases left unmatched: 6. CDR1 is SGHTA and CDR2 is FQGNSA in the germline V gene. The CDR3 has 15 residues. The CDR3 here is CASSLAASGGDTQYF. As DNA, the CDR3 is TGTGCCAGCAGCTTAGCGGCTAGCGGTGGGGATACGCAGTATTTT.

This clone was recorded once. The chain recombines TRBV13 with TRBJ1-2; tentative D call: TRBD1 (5 bases). The CDR3 totals 17 residues. The germline gives CDR1 PRHDT, CDR2 FYEKMQ (reference sequence). V lost 5 bases and J 1 base, leaving 20 bases between the germline ends. This CDR3 reads CASSLGRDPGLNYGYTF. CDR3 DNA sequence: TGTGCCAGCAGCCTCGGCCGGGACCCAGGCCTTAACTATGGCTACACCTTC. Full variable domain (rest looked up from reference TRBV13 and TRBJ1-2): AAGVIQSPRHLIKEKRETATLKCYPIPRHDTVYWYQQGPGQDPQFLISFYEKMQSDKGSIPDRFSAQQFSDYHSELNMSSLELGDSALYFCASSLGRDPGLNYGYTFGSGTRLTVV.

The rearrangement uses TRBV27 and TRBJ2-7; the D is unclear. The CDR3 is 14 amino acids. Trimming stripped 0 bases from V and 3 bases from J, with 9 bases between. Germline lookup yields CDR1 MNHEY and CDR2 SMNVEV (reference sequence). The CDR3 reads CASSLSPAYYEQYF. CDR3 sequence (DNA): TGTGCCAGCAGTTTATCCCCAGCATACTACGAGCAGTACTTC.

This clone was picked up one time. This sequence joins TRBV18 and TRBJ1-2; no definite D call. The CDR3 loop spans 14 amino acids. The germline gives CDR1 KGHSH, CDR2 LQKENI. Trimming removed 3 bases at V and 1 base at J, with 9 bases between. The CDR3 coding sequence is TGTGCCAGCTCACCCTATAACGATAACTATGGCTACACCTTC. It encodes CASSPYNDNYGYTF.

This clone was seen a handful of times. The CDR3 region is CASSNLGQGNTGELFF. The CDR3 DNA reads as TGTGCCAGCAGCAACCTCGGGCAGGGGAACACCGGGGAGCTGTTTTTT. This chain connects TRBV5-5 to TRBJ2-2, with D possibly TRBD1 on 5 matching bases. Trimming cost V 4 bases and J 1 base, with 14 bases left between them. The CDR3 loop spans 16 amino acids. Per the germline V gene, CDR1 is SGHKS and CDR2 is YYEKEE (reference sequence).

V is TRBV7-2 and J is TRBJ2-5; TRBD1 is a possible D gene (5 bases). From germline, CDR1 is SGHTA and CDR2 FQGNSA. CDR3 size: 13 residues. Trimming left V 1 base short and J 4 bases short, with 7 bases between. CDR3 loop: CASSLVGVETQYF. In nucleotides, the CDR3 is TGTGCCAGCAGCTTAGTAGGGGTAGAGACCCAGTACTTC.

The V and J genes are TRBV6-5 and TRBJ2-7, with 7 bases matching TRBD1. J gave up 2 bases and V 6 bases, and 4 bases lay outside the gene matches. The CDR3 is 13 amino acids. The germline gives CDR1 MNHEY, CDR2 SVGAGI. CDR3 loop: CASRSGTAYEQYF. The CDR3 DNA reads as TGTGCCAGCAGATCCGGGACAGCCTACGAGCAGTACTTC.

The rearrangement links TRBV30 to TRBJ1-3, with D unclear. Per germline, CDR1 GTSNPN and CDR2 SVGIG (reference sequence). This CDR3 has 17 residues. V was clipped by 0 bases and J by 0 bases, with 15 bases between them. CDR3 protein: CAWSVGGDWSSGNTIYF. CDR3 in DNA: TGTGCCTGGAGTGTAGGCGGGGATTGGAGCTCTGGAAACACCATATATTTT.

The chain carries TRBV7-6 and TRBJ1-1, with no clear D. There are 13 residues in the CDR3. Trimming took off 5 bases at V and 3 bases at J, with 10 bases between the two ends. The V gene's germline CDR1 is SGHVS and CDR2 FNYEAQ. CDR3 region: CASSHELYTEAFF. CDR3 DNA: TGTGCCAGCAGCCATGAACTCTACACTGAAGCTTTCTTT.